This T cell receptor (beta chain) was identified in a study of cytomegalovirus exposure and HLA in healthy donors (dated by TCRdb to about 2017). Study-wide context: In an earlier analysis of around 540 of the donors, 276 Gb of sequence data and 120 million or so unique TCR beta sequences from roughly 180 million T cells were reported. Around 320 gigabases of sequencing data and some 85 million unique TCR sequences were included in an early release covering 500 to 750 HLA-typed donors. Of the roughly 400 genotyped donors, approximately 80% fell in the genetic ancestry cluster associated with self-reported Caucasian donors. The study aimed to test whether signatures of past pathogen exposure could be identified by cataloging public T cell receptors. Using immunosequencing, the study profiled T cell repertoires from 500 to 800 subjects and related those repertoires to cytomegalovirus serostatus. Along with the 666-subject first cohort, a separate validation cohort of over a hundred different subjects was used. To predict cytomegalovirus infection status, the study brought together high-throughput TCR immunosequencing, statistical association of individual TCRs with disease status, and machine learning. A later analysis re-examined previously published TCR beta repertoires from 600 to 700 donors and added high-resolution HLA genotyping to investigate patterns of TCR occurrence. The later analysis used no new phenotypic data to find candidate immune exposures, relying instead on TCR beta sequences and their occurrence across donors. To decide whether each TCR beta V gene segment behaved as functional or pseudogenic, an earlier analysis of 587 of the donors relied on high-throughput TCR beta sequencing. Alongside the repertoire data, information on donor age, sex, ethnicity and CMV serostatus was compiled. A later genetic analysis used genome-wide SNP genotypes for about three fifths of the 666 donors, treating that subset as a discovery cohort. Every repertoire in the discovery cohort had been generated on one and the same sequencing platform. HLA typing included class I and class II loci at four-digit resolution. The number of typed donors differed by locus: about 620-640 for A, B, C, DRB1 and DQB1; some 500 for DQA1; around 580 for DPA1; and some 430 for DPB1. Four to six DR-DQ haplotypes were handled as single units for association and clustering, since linkage in the cohort was strong. Across roughly 420 genotyped donors of the cohort, an average of about 220,000 unique TCR beta nucleotide sequences per donor were sequenced, and 15% to 20% of those sequences were non-productive. The study at large found these results: A later genetic analysis associated a missense DCLRE1C variant with V-gene and J-gene trimming of TCR beta chains, and an independent cohort replicated the association. According to a later genetic analysis, donors in an Asian-associated ancestry cluster had fewer N-insertions in productive TCRs than the roughly 700-donor mean. The classifier was reported to diagnose cytomegalovirus status with high specificity and sensitivity in both the original cohort and the validation cohort. Roughly uniform sequencing depth across donors was assumed in presence/absence analyses, although this assumption may not hold. Across donors, most TCR sequences were observed very rarely, whereas some public TCRs were present in many individuals. According to a later analysis, TCR association rates differed among HLA loci, with DRB1 alleles showing the most associated TCRs and HLA-C alleles showing the fewest. Only TCR beta chains were sequenced in this cohort, and the absence of alpha or paired-chain data limited detectable features. When HLA alleles, especially DR and DQ, strongly co-occurred, attributing TCR associations to individual alleles was difficult. Correlated functional status among segregating V segments might reflect linkage disequilibrium, but an unknown experimental factor could not be ruled out. A further reported finding was that TCR beta sequences accurately predicted the HLA-A and HLA-B alleles for most subjects in the first cohort. Because counts were too low, around 18 rarely observed V segments, including chromosome 9 orphons, were left out of the earlier analysis of some 640 of the donors. In vitro tests confirmed that three of the cytomegalovirus-associated TCR beta chains recognize cytomegalovirus antigens. The study listed 164 TCR beta chains as associated with cytomegalovirus. A cluster of highly shared sequence variants was judged likely to represent a technical artifact of the sequencing pipeline. In a later analysis, HLA-associated TCR beta chains were found to be more clonally expanded and to have lower generation probabilities than equally common non-associated chains. The only immune exposure information available for the cohort was CMV serostatus. In a later analysis, around 15,000 TCR beta sequences were associated with specific HLA alleles at a false discovery rate of 0.05. HLA typing was unavailable for some donors at each locus, so association tests used only the typed subset. According to the authors, the approach could potentially be generalized to other disease states and immunological phenotypes. A later analysis reported that several top co-occurrence clusters appeared linked to parvovirus B19, influenza, CMV and Epstein-Barr virus. Most CMV-associated TCR beta chains appeared to be HLA-restricted in a later analysis, and the HLA associations seemed to be driven largely by CMV exposure. Some IMGT-functional V segments, including TRBV6-2 and TRBV6-3, could not be distinguished by the 87-base-pair reads and were therefore excluded. In an earlier analysis of 587 of the donors, most TCR beta V segments were observed in productive rearrangements about 87% or about 30% of the time, broadly matching IMGT annotations.

The junction shows trimming of 1 base on V and 2 bases on J, plus 9 bases between the germline ends. From a lookup of the germline V gene, CDR1 and CDR2 are KGHSH and LQKENI. The CDR3 spans 14 residues, from the cysteine through the phenylalanine. Left in the record is the CDR3 DNA by itself, 42 bases read in frame from the first base. In regard to this clone: Its antigen remains unidentified. No base quality information exists; no much larger clone differs at one position.

Libraries were constructed by the immunoSEQ multiplex PCR assay. A mixture of 60 forward primers for TCR Vbeta segments and 13 reverse primers for TCR Jbeta segments was used in the multiplex PCR. Amplification of the CDR3 region of rearranged TCR beta genes was performed with a multiplex PCR assay on genomic DNA. Amplified TCR beta libraries were sequenced as 87-base-pair reads on the Illumina HiSeq System. The authors processed their data as follows. Across the 700 or so repertoires, a later analysis counted tens of millions of unique TCR beta chains, around 11 million of which were shared by at least two donors. Raw reads were error-corrected and collapsed into unique sequences with a nearest-neighbor algorithm that merged closely related sequences to remove PCR and sequencing errors. V, D and J gene segments were assigned by aligning CDR3 sequences to IMGT reference sequences. Each retained sequence needed at least a six-nucleotide match to both a V gene segment and a J gene segment. A rearrangement counted as productive if the CDR3 had no stop codons and remained in frame with V and J, and every other rearrangement counted as non-productive. CDR3 was defined according to IMGT convention as the region running from the second conserved V-encoded cysteine to the conserved J-encoded phenylalanine. In an earlier analysis of around 640 of the donors, sequences lacking an unambiguous match to a single V gene segment were excluded. An earlier analysis of fewer than 650 of the donors classified V segments as functional when productive rearrangements were above 56.7% and as segregating when the standard deviation between donors was above 5%. To diagnose cytomegalovirus status from the catalog of TCR beta chain sequences, a statistical classification framework was built. In a later analysis, TCR nucleotide sequences were compared against IMGT/GENE-DB human TR gene sequences so that V and J genes could be assigned. A later analysis assigned CDR3 sequences and most-parsimonious VDJ recombination scenarios with the TCRdist pipeline. A later analysis defined each TCR beta chain by its CDR3 amino acid sequence plus V-gene family, and excluded reads lacking a unique V-gene family. A later analysis removed 600 or so highly shared, low-generation-probability nucleotide sequences to deal with suspected cross-contamination and a sequencing artifact. In a later analysis, a clonal expansion index for each public chain was calculated from normalized within-repertoire ranks of inferred template counts. In a later analysis, generation probabilities were computed using a VDJ recombination model fitted to out-of-frame rearrangements, and the results were checked against IGoR. In a later analysis, TCR-TCR, TCR-HLA and TCR-CMV co-occurrence was scored with hypergeometric tests, and a repertoire-size bias correction was applied to TCR pairs. To estimate false discovery rates, a later analysis permuted the HLA or CMV assignments 20 times. A later analysis grouped co-occurring TCRs with DBSCAN, adding TCRdist sequence similarity when clustering within HLA-allele-positive subsets. Repertoires with fewer than 30,000 or more than 120,000 public chains, plus five repertoires with anomalous nucleotide sharing, were excluded from co-occurrence clustering. The clones in this table, taken by TCRdb from immuneACCESS, are in-frame only. Not every clone is retained; where verified, under half of the shortfall comes from an unresolved V gene, and the cause of the rest is unknown. V and J calls and clone size follow that table, whereas D and trimming were derived from the DNA. This sample lists more than 150,000 clones; 77% were detected once. Around 1.5% of the sample is held by the ten biggest clonotypes.

The cohort comprised hundreds of healthy bone marrow donors. At the time of sampling, all cohort members were nominally healthy, though unrecorded immune exposures were likely present. The donor was CMV seronegative and belonged to the group of roughly 330 seronegative cohort members. A peripheral blood sample was collected from each donor, and TCR beta sequencing was performed on peripheral blood mononuclear cells. The Qiagen DNeasy Blood Extraction Kit was used to extract genomic DNA from the blood cell samples. This TCR came from a man younger than 30 in good health and CMV-seronegative. The V and J segments used are TRBV18 and TRBJ2-7; the D region possibly corresponds to TRBD1 (6 bases align). The sequenced material came from PBMCs. DNA sequence: TGTGCCAGCTCACCACGACAGGATCCCTACGAGCAGTACTTC. It specifies CASSPRQDPYEQYF.